Listed here are 18 T cell receptor beta chains from one sample, sequenced in a study of PD-1 blockade in classical Hodgkin lymphoma (dated by TCRdb to 2018 to 2021). The library was produced with the immunoSEQ multiplex PCR assay. Drawn from immuneACCESS, this table holds only the in-frame rearrangements with V and J called that TCRdb kept. Clones are partly lost; checked studies trace under half to an unresolved V gene and leave the rest unexplained. The sample table contains some 45,000 clones; only one count was recorded for approximately 91% of them. The ten largest clones capture roughly a tenth of the sample. The time point label here, explained by the study, means: cycle 1 day 1 (C1D1), immediately before nivolumab initiation. Every trial patient had relapsed after autologous stem cell transplantation, and cohorts A, B and C differed in prior brentuximab vedotin exposure. The source material was peripheral blood mononuclear cells (PBMCs), sampled at baseline. The receptor source for this set is a human donor with classical Hodgkin lymphoma.

The V and J genes are TRBV19 and TRBJ2-7; 13 nucleotides line up with TRBD2. The CDR3 consists of 14 residues. Unmatched junction bases numbered 8, after V lost 6 bases and J lost 9 bases. Per the germline V gene, CDR1 is LNHDA and CDR2 is SQIVND (reference sequence). The CDR3 protein is CASSGLAGATSQYF. The CDR3 DNA is TGTGCCAGTAGCGGACTAGCGGGGGCCACCTCGCAGTACTTC.

This chain joins TRBV2 and TRBJ1-4; D is uncertain. The V gene's germline CDR1 is SNHLY and CDR2 FYNNEI. CDR3 length: 11 amino acids. Trimming removed 5 bases at V and 7 bases at J, with 5 bases between. CDR3 region: CASSLSEKLFF. CDR3 in DNA: TGTGCCAGCAGTCTCAGTGAAAAACTGTTTTTT.

CDR3 sequence (DNA): TGTGCTAGTAGGAGTGACAGGGGAAACACAGATACGCAGTATTTT. It specifies CASRSDRGNTDTQYF. The V call is TRBV12-5, the J call TRBJ2-3, with TRBD1 identical over 8 bases. The CDR3 is made up of 15 amino acids. Germline-derived CDR1 and CDR2 are LGHNT and FRNRAP. J was trimmed by 2 bases and V by 8 bases; bases with no gene match: 9.

This chain links TRBV19 with TRBJ2-5, with 8 bases lining up with TRBD2. Per the germline V gene, CDR1 is LNHDA and CDR2 is SQIVND (reference sequence). The length of the CDR3 is 14 residues. The J segment lost 7 bases and the V segment lost 6 bases, leaving 10 bases of the junction unmatched. In DNA form, the CDR3 reads TGTGCCAGTAGCCCACCGGGACTAGTGAGGACCCAGTACTTC. Protein sequence: CASSPPGLVRTQYF.

This chain connects TRBV7-9 to TRBJ2-7, with 9 bases that match TRBD2. The CDR3 contains 15 residues. V was pared by 8 bases and J by 0 bases, with 8 bases of the junction left unmatched. Per the germline V gene, CDR1 is SEHNR and CDR2 is FQNEAQ (reference sequence). The CDR3 nucleotides read TGTGCCAGCTCCGGAAGGCGGGAGGGCTCCTACGAGCAGTACTTC. Its translation: CASSGRREGSYEQYF.

The CDR3 DNA reads as TGCGCCAGCAGCCCCGGGACTAGCGGGGGGAGGACAGATACGCAGTATTTT. Its translation: CASSPGTSGGRTDTQYF. The chain links TRBV5-1 to TRBJ2-3; 15 bases are a match to TRBD2. This CDR3 comprises 17 residues. Germline lookup yields CDR1 SGHRS and CDR2 YFSETQ. V gave up 4 bases and J gave up 3 bases; unmatched junction bases: 6.

This chain joins TRBV27 and TRBJ2-7, with D possibly called TRBD1 or TRBD2 (5 bases each). This CDR3 spans 12 amino acids. Between the trimmed V and J ends, which lost 4 bases and 6 bases, there was a span of 10 bases. Germline V gene lookup returns CDR1 MNHEY and CDR2 SMNVEV (reference sequence). This chain's CDR3 is CASSWQGREQYF. CDR3 bases: TGTGCCAGCAGTTGGCAGGGACGCGAGCAGTACTTC.

This clone was observed a few times. The chain recombines TRBV10-3 with TRBJ2-3; D may be TRBD2 (5 bases). This CDR3 spans 17 amino acids. CDR1 is ENHRY and CDR2 is SYGVKD in the germline V gene. V shed 0 bases and J shed 2 bases, with 15 bases lying between them. CDR3 sequence (DNA): TGTGCCATCAGTGAGTCAATTGGGGTTCTAGCCACAGATACGCAGTATTTT. Its translation: CAISESIGVLATDTQYF.

The CDR3 bases are TGTGCCACCAGCAGAGGAAATAGCGGGGGCACAGATACGCAGTATTTT. It translates to CATSRGNSGGTDTQYF. The rearrangement uses TRBV15 and TRBJ2-3, with 8 positions matching TRBD2. CDR1 and CDR2 (germline): LNHNV, YYDKDF (reference sequence). The CDR3 is 16 amino acids. Trimming at V came to 1 base and at J to 1 base, leaving 4 bases not matched to a gene. The variable domain in full, with the rest retrieved from reference TRBV15 and TRBJ2-3, is DAMVIQNPRYQVTQFGKPVTLSCSQTLNHNVMYWYQQKSSQAPKLLFHYYDKDFNNEADTPDNFQSRRPNTSFCFLDIRSPGLGDTAMYLCATSRGNSGGTDTQYFGPGTRLTVL.

The CDR3 region has the DNA TGTGCCAGCAGCCGAGTTTTCGGAGGAGATGGCTACACCTTC. Translated: CASSRVFGGDGYTF. The gene calls are TRBV14 and TRBJ1-2, with D hard to call. Trimming removed 4 bases from V and 6 bases from J, with 15 bases in between. Germline loops: CDR1 SGHDN, CDR2 FVKESK. The CDR3 extends over 14 amino acids.

This chain links TRBV6-5 with TRBJ2-1; D ambiguous. Trimming left V 4 bases short and J 1 base short, with 8 bases between. This CDR3 spans 14 amino acids. Germline CDR1 reads MNHEY; CDR2 reads SVGAGI. The CDR3 DNA reads as TGTGCCAGCAGTTTGGTCGGTTCCTACAATGAGCAGTTCTTC. Amino acids: CASSLVGSYNEQFF.

The chain is built from TRBV2 and TRBJ1-1, with D perhaps matching TRBD1 (6 bases). V lost 3 bases and J lost 6, with 8 bases in between. The germline gives CDR1 SNHLY, CDR2 FYNNEI. This CDR3 is 12 amino acids long. The CDR3, as DNA: TGTGCCAGCAGTGATACAGGGCCTGAAGCTTTCTTT. It codes for CASSDTGPEAFF. Supplemented by reference TRBV2 and TRBJ1-1, the full variable domain reads EPEVTQTPSHQVTQMGQEVILRCVPISNHLYFYWYRQILGQKVEFLVSFYNNEISEKSEIFDDQFSVERPDGSNFTLKIRSTKLEDSAMYFCASSDTGPEAFFGQGTRLTVV.

V and J are TRBV2 and TRBJ1-4, with 9 bases that match TRBD1. Trimming at V came to 6 bases and at J to 4 bases, leaving 15 bases not matched to a gene. The CDR3 contains 18 residues. Germline CDR1 SNHLY, CDR2 FYNNEI. Here the CDR3 DNA reads TGTGCCAGCAGCAAATCAAATGAGGGGACAGGGTATAATGAAAAACTGTTTTTT. Its translation: CASSKSNEGTGYNEKLFF.

V is TRBV19 and J is TRBJ2-5; D is perhaps TRBD1 or TRBD2 (6 bases each). This CDR3 has 14 amino acids. The germline V and J ends were trimmed by 1 base and 3 bases, with 9 bases remaining between them. In germline, CDR1 is LNHDA, CDR2 SQIVND (reference sequence). The CDR3 here is CASSIAGGEETQYF. The CDR3 coding sequence is TGTGCCAGTAGTATAGCCGGGGGCGAAGAGACCCAGTACTTC.

This sequence joins TRBV5-1 and TRBJ2-4; 7 positions agree with TRBD1. In germline, CDR1 is SGHRS, CDR2 YFSETQ. The CDR3 length is 17 residues. V dropped 8 bases and J dropped 1; count of bases not matched to a gene: 15. The CDR3 spells CASQPLSTGDAKNIQYF. DNA of the CDR3: TGCGCCAGTCAACCGTTGAGTACAGGGGACGCCAAAAACATTCAGTACTTC.

This clone turned up a few times. CDR3 protein: CASSRRTGSYGYTF. The CDR3 DNA sequence: TGTGCCAGCAGCCGCAGGACAGGGAGCTATGGCTACACCTTC. The chain joins TRBV28 to TRBJ1-2; 8 positions match TRBD1. The J segment lost 4 bases and the V segment lost 6 bases, leaving 7 bases of the junction unmatched. Germline V gene data show CDR1 as MDHEN and CDR2 as SYDVKM. This CDR3 is 14 amino acids long.

The chain recombines TRBV27 with TRBJ1-2; D is uncertain. The CDR3 totals 15 residues. Germline-derived CDR1 and CDR2 are MNHEY and SMNVEV (reference sequence). The ends were cut back, 2 bases at V and 5 bases at J, with 15 bases in the middle. The CDR3 DNA reads TGTGCCAGCAGTTTAGTAGGAGATCCTCAATATGGCTACACCTTC. Amino acids: CASSLVGDPQYGYTF.

This chain connects TRBV11-1 to TRBJ1-1; D is unclear. CDR1 and CDR2 (germline): SGHAT, FQDESV (reference sequence). Trimming left V 1 base short and J 4 bases short, with 10 bases between. The CDR3 runs 14 residues. CDR3 sequence reads: CASSLEGRGTEAFF. CDR3 DNA: TGTGCCAGCAGCTTAGAAGGCAGAGGCACTGAAGCTTTCTTT.